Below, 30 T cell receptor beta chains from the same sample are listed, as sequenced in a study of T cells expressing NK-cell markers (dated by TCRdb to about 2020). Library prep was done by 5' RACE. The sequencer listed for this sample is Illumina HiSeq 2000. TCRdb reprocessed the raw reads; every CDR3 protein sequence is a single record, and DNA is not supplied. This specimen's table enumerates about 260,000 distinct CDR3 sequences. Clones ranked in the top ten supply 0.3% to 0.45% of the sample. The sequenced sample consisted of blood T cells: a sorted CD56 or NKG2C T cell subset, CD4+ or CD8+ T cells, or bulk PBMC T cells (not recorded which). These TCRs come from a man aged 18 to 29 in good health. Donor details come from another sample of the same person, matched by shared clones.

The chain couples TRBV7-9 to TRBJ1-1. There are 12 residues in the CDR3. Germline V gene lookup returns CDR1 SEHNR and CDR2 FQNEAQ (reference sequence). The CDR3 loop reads CASSQTDGEAFF.

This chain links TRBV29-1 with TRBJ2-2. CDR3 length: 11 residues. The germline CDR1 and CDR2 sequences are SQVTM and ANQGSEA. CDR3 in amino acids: CSALSGGELFF.

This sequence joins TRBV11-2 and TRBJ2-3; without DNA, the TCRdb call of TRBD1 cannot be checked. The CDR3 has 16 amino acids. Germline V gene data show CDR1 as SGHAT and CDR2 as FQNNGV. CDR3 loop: CASSLVGGGQTDTQYF.

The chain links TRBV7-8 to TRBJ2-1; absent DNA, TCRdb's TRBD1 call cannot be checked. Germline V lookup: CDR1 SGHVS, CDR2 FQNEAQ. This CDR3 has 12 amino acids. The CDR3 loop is CASSFIEGEQFF.

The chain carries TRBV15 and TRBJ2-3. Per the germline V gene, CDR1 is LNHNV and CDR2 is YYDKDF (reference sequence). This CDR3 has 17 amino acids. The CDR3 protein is CATSRDLLRSSTDTQYF.

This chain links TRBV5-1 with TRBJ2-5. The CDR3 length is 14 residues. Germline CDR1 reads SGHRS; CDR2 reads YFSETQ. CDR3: CASSFQRFKETQYF.

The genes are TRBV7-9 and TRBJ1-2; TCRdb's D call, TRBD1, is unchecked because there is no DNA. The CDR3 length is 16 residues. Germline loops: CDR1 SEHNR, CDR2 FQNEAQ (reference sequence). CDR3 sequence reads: CASSPLVFEGNYGYTF.

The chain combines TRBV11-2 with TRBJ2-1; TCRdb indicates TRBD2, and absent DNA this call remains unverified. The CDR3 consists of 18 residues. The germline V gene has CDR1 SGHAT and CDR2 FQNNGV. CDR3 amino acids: CASSPTRGRPGGYNEQFF.

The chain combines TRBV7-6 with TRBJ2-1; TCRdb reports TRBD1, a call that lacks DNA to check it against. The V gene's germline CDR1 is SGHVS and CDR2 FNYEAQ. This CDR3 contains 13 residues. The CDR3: CASSLPRTPEQFF.

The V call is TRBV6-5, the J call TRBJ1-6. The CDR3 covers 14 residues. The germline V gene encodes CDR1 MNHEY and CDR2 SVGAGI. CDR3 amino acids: CASSYSAESSPLHF.

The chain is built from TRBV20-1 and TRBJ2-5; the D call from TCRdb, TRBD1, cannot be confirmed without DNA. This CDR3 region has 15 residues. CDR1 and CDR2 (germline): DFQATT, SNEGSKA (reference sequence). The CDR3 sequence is CSARAPQGSPETQYF.

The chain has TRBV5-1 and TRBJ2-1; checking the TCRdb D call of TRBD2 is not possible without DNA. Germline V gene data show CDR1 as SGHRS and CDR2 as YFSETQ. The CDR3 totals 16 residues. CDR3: CASSPIAGGVYNEQFF.

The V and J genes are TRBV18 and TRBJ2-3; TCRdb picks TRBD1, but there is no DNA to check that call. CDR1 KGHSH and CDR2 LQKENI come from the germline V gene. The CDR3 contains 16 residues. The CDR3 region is CASSPSATGISDTQYF.

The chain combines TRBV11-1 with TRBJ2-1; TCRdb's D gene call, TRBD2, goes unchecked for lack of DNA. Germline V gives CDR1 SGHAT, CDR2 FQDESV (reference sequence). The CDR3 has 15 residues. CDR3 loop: CASSRGGLAVNEQFF.

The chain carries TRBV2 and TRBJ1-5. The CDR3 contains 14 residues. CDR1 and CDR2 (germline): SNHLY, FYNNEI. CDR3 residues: CASSEISSNQPQHF.

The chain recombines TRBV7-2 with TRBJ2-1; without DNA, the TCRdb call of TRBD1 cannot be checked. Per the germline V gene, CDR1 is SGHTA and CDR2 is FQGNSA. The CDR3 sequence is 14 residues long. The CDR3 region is CASSFRGARNEQFF.

This CDR3 is CATSLRFTGELFF. The V and J genes are TRBV15 and TRBJ2-2. This CDR3 spans 13 amino acids. The V gene's germline CDR1 is LNHNV and CDR2 YYDKDF (reference sequence). Variable domain in full (rest from reference TRBV15 and TRBJ2-2): DAMVIQNPRYQVTQFGKPVTLSCSQTLNHNVMYWYQQKSSQAPKLLFHYYDKDFNNEADTPDNFQSRRPNTSFCFLDIRSPGLGDTAMYLCATSLRFTGELFFGEGSRLTVL.

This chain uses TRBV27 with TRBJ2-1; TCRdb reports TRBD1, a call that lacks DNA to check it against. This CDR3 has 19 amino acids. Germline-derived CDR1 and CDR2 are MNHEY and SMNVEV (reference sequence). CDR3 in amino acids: CASSPSSRYSRDTYNEQFF.

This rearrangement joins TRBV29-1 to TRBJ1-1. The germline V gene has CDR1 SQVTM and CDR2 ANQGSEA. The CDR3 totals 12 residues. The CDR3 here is CSVGKGKTEAFF. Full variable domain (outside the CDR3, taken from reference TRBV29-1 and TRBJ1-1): SAVISQKPSRDICQRGTSLTIQCQVDSQVTMMFWYRQQPGQSLTLIATANQGSEATYESGFVIDKFPISRPNLTFSTLTVSNMSPEDSSIYLCSVGKGKTEAFFGQGTRLTVV.

CDR3 protein: CASSPIPGQATANTIYF. The chain uses TRBV18 and TRBJ1-3; TCRdb selects TRBD1, and the lack of DNA leaves this call unchecked. The CDR3 is 17 amino acids. CDR1 is KGHSH and CDR2 is LQKENI in the germline V gene.

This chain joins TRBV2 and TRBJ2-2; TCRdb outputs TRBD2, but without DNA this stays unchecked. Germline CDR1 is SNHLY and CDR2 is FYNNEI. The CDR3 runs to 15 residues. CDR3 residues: CASLPGLAGLGELFF. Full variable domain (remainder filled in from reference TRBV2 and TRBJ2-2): EPEVTQTPSHQVTQMGQEVILRCVPISNHLYFYWYRQILGQKVEFLVSFYNNEISEKSEIFDDQFSVERPDGSNFTLKIRSTKLEDSAMYFCASLPGLAGLGELFFGEGSRLTVL.

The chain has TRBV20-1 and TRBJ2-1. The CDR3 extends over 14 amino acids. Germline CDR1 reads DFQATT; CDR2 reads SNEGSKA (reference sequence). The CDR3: CSAHARSSYNEQFF.

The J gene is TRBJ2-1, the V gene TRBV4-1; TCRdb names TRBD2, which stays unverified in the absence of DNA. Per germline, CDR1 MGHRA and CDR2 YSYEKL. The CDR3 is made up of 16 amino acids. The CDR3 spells CASSQEVPSAKGEQFF.

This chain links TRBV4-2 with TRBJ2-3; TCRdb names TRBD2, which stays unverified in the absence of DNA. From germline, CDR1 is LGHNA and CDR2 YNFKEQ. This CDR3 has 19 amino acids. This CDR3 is CASSQPGLAGGQSTDTQYF.

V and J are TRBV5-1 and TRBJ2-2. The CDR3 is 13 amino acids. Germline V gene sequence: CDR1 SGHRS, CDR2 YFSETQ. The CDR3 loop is CASSLDKPVELFF.

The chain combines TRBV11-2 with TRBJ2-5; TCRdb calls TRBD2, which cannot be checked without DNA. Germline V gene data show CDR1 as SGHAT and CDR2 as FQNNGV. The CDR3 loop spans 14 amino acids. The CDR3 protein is CASSPGPLLGVQYF.

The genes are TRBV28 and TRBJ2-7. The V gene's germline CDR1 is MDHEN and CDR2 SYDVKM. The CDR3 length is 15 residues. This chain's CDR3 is CASSPHSGDSYEQYF.

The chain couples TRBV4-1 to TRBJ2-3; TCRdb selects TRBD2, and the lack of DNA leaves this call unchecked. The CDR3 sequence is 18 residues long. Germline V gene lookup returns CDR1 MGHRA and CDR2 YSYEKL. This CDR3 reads CASSQDPPSGSVVDTQYF.

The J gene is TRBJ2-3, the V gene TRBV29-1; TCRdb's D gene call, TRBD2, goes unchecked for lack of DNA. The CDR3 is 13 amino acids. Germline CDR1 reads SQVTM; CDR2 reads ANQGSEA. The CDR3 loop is CSVEASGTDTQYF.

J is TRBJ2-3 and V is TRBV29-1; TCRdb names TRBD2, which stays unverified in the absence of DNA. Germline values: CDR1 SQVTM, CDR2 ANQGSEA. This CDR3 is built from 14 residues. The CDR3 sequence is CSVNSGSSTDTQYF.